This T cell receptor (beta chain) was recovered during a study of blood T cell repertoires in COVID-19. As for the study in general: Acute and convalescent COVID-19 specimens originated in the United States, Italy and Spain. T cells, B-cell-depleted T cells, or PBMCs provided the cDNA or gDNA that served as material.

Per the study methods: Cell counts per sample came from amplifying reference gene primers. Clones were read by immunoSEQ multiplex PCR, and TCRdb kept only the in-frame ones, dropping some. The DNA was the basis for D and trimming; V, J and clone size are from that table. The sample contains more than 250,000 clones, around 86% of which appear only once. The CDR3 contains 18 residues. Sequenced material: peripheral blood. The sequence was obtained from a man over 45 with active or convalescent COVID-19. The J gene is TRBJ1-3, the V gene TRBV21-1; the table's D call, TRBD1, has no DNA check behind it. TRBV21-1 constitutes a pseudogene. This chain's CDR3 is CASSKTWGTAHSGNTIYF. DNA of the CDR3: TGTGCCAGCAGCAAAACCTGGGGGACAGCCCACTCTGGAAACACCATATATTTT.